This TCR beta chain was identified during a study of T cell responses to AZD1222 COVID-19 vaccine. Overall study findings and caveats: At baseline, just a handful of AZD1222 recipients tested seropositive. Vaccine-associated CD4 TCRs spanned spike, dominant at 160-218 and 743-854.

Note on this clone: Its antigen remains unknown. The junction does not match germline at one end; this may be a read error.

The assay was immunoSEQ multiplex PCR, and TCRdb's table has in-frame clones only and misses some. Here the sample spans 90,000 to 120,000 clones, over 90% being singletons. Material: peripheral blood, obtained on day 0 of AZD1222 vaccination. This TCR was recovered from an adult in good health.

The CDR3 reads CASSPPRGARIF. The CDR3 DNA reads as TGTGCCAGCAGTCCCCCCAGGGGAGCCCGGATCTTC. The J gene is TRBJ2-1, the V gene TRBV12-3 or TRBV12-4; possibly TRBD1 for D (6 bases). CDR3 length: 12 residues.